Here is one TCR beta chain with its context. Its antigen remains unknown. The entry originates in a study of post-analysis software for immune sequencing data. Points from the study as a whole: With TRBV5-6, TRBV5-1 and TRBV20-1 included, about 5 TRBV segments were more frequent in patients than in controls.

Germline values: CDR1 SGHRS, CDR2 YFSETQ. The CDR3 consists of 16 residues. V shed 0 bases and J shed 1 base, with 12 bases lying between them. Incorporated into the TCR beta cDNA libraries were unique molecular identifiers, which served to reduce PCR and sequencing biases. TCRdb redid the calling of the PCR reads with MiXCR, one entry per CDR3 protein. The table records 650,000 to 850,000 distinct CDR3 sequences, roughly 50% of them present only once. The J gene is TRBJ2-3, the V gene TRBV5-1; D unclear. Sequencing used blood. This sequence was found in a girl aged 5 to 17 with multiple sclerosis. The CDR3 DNA follows: TGCGCCAGCAGCTTGGATGGAACGAGGCGCACAGATACGCAGTATTTT. The encoded protein is CASSLDGTRRTDTQYF. Using reference TRBV5-1 and TRBJ2-3 for the parts outside the CDR3, the full variable domain is KAGVTQTPRYLIKTRGQQVTLSCSPISGHRSVSWYQQTPGQGLQFLFEYFSETQRNKGNFPGRFSGRQFSNSRSEMNVSTLELGDSALYLCASSLDGTRRTDTQYFGPGTRLTVL.